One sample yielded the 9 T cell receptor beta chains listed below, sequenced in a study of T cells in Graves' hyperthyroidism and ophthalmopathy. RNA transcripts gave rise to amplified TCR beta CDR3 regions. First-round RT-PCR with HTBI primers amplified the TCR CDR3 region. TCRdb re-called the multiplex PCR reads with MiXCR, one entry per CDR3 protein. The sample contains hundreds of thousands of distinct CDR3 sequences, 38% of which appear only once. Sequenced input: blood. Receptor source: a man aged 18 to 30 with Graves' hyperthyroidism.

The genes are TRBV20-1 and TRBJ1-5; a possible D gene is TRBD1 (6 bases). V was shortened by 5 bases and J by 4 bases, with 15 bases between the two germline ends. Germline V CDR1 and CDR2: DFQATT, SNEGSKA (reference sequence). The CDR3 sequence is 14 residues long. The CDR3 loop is CSAGGTIDNQPQHF. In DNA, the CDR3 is TGCAGTGCTGGGGGGACAATCGATAATCAGCCCCAGCATTTT.

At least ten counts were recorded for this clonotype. The CDR3 spells CASRDDSNSPLHF. In DNA, the CDR3 is TGTGCCAGCAGGGACGACAGTAATTCACCCCTCCACTTT. The chain uses TRBV2 and TRBJ1-6; D perhaps matches TRBD1 (5 bases). Germline V CDR1 and CDR2: SNHLY, FYNNEI. The ends were cut back, 6 bases at V and 6 bases at J, with 9 bases in the middle. The CDR3 contains 13 residues.

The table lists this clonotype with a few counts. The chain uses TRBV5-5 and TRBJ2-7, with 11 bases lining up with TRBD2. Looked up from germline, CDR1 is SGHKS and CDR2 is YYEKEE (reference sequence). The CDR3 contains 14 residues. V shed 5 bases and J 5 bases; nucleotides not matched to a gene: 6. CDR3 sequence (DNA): TGTGCCAGCAGTAGCGGGGGGGCCGTAGACGAGCAGTACTTC. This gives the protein CASSSGGAVDEQYF.

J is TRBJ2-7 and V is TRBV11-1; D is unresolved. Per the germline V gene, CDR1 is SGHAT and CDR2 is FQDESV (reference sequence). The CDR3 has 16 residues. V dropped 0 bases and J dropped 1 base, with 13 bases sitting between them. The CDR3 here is CASSLAKGRPSYEQYF. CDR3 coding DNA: TGTGCCAGCAGCTTAGCGAAAGGACGTCCATCCTACGAGCAGTACTTC.

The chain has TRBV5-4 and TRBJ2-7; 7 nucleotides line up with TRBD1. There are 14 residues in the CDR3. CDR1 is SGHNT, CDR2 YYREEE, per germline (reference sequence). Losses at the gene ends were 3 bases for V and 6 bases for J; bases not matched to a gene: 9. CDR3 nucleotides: TGTGCCAGCAGCTGGTCCGGGACAGCACGCGAGCAGTACTTC. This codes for CASSWSGTAREQYF.

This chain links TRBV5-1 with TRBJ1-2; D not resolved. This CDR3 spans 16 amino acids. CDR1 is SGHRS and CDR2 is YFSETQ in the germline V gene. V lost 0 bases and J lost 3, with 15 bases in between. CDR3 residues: CASSLGLSRTDYGYTF. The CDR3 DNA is TGCGCCAGCAGCTTGGGCCTATCGAGGACCGACTATGGCTACACCTTC.

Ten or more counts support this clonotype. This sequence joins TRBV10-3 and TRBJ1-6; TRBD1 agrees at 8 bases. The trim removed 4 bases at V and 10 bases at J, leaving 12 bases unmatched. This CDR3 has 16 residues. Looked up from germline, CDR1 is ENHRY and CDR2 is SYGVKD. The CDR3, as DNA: TGTGCCATCAGTGGCGGACAGGGATCGGTGGAATCACCCCTCCACTTT. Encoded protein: CAISGGQGSVESPLHF.

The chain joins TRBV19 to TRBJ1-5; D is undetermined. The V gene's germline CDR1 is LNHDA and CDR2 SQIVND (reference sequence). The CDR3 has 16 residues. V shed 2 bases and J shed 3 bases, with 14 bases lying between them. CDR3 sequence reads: CASSITGSGINQPQHF. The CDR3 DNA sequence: TGTGCCAGTAGTATAACGGGATCGGGCATCAATCAGCCCCAGCATTTT.

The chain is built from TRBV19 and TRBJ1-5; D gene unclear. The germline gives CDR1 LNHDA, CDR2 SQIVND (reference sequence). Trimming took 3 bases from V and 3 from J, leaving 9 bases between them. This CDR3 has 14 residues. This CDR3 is CASSITRTNQPQHF. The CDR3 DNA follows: TGTGCCAGTAGTATTACCCGGACCAATCAGCCCCAGCATTTT.